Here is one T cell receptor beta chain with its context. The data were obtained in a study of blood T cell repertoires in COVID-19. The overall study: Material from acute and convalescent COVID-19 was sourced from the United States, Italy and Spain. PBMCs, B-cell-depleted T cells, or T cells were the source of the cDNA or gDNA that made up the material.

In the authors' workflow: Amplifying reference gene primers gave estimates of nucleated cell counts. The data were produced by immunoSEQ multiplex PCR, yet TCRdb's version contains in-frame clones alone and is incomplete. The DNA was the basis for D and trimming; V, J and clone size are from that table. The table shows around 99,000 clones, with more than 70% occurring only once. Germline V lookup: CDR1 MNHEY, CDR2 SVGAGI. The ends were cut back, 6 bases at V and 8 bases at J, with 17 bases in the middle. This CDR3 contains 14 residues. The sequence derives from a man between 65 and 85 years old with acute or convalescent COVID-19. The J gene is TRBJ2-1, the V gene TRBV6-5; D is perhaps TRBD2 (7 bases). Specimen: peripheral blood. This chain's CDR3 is CASSLEGGGYEQFF. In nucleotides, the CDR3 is TGTGCCAGCAGCCTAGAAGGGGGGGGCTATGAGCAGTTCTTC.